This TCR beta chain is from a study of regulatory T cells in long-lasting Graves disease. About the research overall: Graves' disease counted as persistent after over 5 years of antithyroid drugs with positive TSH receptor antibodies. Study-level results: Persistent cases favored TRBV28, TRBJ1-2 and TRBJ2-5.

Sample time point: persistent/refractory GD, antithyroid drugs over 5 years with positive TRAb. RNA from PBMCs was the source of the TCR library. Patients hailed from an endocrinology department in Xi'an, China. A few counts support this clonotype. Its specificity is unknown. The CDR3 spans 17 residues. V was shortened by 0 bases and J by 0 bases, with 15 bases between the two germline ends. Germline CDR1 reads MNHEY; CDR2 reads SVGEGT. Building the TCR beta libraries relied on iRepertoire HTBI primers, and CDR3 regions underwent Arm-PCR. TCRdb called the multiplex PCR reads again in MiXCR, with one record for every CDR3 protein. Altogether a few hundred thousand distinct CDR3 sequences are present, less than 30% being singletons, with the ten largest covering under 35%.

The material sequenced was peripheral blood mononuclear cells (PBMCs), taken when the disease was refractory, from a patient treated with antithyroid drugs. The gene calls are TRBV6-2 or TRBV6-3 and TRBJ2-7; D is possibly TRBD2 (7 bases). This sequence originates from a woman in her thirties or forties with Graves disease. The CDR3 loop is CASSYSWGREISYEQYF. DNA of the CDR3: TGTGCCAGCAGTTACTCGTGGGGGCGGGAGATCTCCTACGAGCAGTACTTC.